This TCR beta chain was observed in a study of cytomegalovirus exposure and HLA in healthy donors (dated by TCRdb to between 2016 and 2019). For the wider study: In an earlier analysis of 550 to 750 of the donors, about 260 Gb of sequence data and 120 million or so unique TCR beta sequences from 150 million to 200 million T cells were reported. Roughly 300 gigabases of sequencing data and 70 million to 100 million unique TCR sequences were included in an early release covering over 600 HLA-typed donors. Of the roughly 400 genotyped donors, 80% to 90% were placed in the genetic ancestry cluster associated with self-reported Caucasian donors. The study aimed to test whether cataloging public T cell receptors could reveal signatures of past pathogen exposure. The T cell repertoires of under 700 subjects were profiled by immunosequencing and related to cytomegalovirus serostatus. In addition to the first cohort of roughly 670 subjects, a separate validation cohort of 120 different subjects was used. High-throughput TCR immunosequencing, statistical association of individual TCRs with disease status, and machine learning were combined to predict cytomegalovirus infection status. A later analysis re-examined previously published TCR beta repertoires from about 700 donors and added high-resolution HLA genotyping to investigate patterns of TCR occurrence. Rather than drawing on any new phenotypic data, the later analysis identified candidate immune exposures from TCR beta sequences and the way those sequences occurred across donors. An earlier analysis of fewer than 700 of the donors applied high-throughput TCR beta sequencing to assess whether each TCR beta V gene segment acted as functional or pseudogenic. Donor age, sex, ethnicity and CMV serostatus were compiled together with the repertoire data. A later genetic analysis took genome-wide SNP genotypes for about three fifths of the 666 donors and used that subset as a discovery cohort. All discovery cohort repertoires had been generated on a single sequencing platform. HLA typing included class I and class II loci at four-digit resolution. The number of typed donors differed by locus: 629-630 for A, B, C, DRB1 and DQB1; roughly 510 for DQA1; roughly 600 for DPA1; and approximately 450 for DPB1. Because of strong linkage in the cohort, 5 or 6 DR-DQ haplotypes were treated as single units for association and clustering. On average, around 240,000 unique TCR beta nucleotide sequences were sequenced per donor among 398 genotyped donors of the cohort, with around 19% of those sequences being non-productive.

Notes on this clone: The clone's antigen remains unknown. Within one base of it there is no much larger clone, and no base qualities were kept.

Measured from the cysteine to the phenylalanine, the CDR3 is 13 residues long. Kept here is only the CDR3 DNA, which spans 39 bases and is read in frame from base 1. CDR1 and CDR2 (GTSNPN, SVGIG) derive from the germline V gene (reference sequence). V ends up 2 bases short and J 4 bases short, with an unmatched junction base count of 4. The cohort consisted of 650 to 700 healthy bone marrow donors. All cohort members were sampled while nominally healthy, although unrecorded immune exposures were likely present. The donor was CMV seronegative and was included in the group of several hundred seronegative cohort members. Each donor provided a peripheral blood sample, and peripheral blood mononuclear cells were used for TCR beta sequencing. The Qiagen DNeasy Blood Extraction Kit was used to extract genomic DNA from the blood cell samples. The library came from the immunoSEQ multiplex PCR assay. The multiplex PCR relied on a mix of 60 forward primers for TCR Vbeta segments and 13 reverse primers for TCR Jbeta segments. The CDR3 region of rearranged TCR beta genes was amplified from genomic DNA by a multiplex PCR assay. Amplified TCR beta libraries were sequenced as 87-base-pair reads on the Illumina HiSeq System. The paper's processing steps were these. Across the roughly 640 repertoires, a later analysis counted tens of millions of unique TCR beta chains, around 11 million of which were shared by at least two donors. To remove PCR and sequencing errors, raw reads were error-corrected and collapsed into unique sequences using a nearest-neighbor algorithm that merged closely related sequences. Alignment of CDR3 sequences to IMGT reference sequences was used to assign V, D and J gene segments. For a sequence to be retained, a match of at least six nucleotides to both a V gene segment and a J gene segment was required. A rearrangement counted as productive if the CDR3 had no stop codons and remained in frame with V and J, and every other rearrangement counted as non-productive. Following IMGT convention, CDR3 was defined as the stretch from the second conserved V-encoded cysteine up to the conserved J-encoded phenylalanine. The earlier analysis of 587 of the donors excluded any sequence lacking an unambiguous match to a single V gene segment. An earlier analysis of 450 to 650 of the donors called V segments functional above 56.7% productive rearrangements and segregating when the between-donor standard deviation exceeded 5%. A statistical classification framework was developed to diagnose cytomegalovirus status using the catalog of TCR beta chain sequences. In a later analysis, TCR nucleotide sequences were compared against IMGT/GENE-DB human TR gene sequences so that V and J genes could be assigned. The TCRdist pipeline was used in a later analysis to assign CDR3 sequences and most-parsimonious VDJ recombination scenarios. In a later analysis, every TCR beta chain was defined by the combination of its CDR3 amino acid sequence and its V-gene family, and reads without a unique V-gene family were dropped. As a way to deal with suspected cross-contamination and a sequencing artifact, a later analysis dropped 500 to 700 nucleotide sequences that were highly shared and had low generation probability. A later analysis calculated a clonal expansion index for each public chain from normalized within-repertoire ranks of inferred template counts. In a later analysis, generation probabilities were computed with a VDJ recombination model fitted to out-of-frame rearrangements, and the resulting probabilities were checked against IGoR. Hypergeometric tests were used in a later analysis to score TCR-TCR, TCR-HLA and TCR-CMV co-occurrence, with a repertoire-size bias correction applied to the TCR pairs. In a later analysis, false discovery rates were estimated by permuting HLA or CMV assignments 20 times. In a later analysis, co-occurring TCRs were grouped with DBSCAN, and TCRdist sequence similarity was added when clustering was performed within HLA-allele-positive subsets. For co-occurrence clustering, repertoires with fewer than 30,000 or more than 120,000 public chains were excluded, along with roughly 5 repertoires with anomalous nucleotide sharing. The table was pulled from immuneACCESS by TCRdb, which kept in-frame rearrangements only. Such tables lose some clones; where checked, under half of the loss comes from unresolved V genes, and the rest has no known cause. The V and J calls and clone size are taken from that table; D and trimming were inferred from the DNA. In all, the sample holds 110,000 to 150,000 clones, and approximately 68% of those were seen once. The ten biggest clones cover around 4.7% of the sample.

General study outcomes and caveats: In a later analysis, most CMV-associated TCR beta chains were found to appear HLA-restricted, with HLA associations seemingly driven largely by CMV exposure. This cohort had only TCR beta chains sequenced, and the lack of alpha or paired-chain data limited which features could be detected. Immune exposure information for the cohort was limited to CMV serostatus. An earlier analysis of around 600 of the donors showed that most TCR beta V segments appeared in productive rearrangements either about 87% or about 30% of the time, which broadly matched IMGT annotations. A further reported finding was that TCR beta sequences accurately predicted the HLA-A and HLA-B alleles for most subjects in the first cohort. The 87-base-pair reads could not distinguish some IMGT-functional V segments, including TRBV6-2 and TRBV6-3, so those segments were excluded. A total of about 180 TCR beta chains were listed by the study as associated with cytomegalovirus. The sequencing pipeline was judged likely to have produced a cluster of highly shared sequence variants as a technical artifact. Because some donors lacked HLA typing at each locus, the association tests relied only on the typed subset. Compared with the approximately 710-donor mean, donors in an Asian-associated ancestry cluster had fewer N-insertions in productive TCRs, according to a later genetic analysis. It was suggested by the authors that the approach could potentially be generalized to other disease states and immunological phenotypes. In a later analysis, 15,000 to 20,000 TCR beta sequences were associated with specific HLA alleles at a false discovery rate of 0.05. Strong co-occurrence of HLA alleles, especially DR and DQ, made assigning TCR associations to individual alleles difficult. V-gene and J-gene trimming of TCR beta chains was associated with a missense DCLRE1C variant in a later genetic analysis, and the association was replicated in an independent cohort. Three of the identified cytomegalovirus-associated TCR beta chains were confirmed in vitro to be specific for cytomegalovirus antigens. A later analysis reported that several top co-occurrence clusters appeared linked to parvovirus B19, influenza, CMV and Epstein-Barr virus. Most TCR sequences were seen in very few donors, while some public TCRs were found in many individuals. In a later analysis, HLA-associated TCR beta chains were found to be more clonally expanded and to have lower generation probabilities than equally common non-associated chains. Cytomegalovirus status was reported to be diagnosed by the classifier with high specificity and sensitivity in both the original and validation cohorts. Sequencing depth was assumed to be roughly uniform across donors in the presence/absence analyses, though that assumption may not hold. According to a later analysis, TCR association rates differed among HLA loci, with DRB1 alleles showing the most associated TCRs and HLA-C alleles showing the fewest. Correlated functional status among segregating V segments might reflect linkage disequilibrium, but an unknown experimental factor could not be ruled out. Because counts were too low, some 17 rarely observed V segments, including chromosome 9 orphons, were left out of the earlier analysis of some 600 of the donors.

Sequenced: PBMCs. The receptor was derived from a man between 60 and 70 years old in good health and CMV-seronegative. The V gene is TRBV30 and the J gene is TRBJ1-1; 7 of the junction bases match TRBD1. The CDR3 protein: CAWSSDRTTEAFF. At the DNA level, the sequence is TGTGCCTGGAGTTCGGACAGGACCACTGAAGCTTTCTTT.